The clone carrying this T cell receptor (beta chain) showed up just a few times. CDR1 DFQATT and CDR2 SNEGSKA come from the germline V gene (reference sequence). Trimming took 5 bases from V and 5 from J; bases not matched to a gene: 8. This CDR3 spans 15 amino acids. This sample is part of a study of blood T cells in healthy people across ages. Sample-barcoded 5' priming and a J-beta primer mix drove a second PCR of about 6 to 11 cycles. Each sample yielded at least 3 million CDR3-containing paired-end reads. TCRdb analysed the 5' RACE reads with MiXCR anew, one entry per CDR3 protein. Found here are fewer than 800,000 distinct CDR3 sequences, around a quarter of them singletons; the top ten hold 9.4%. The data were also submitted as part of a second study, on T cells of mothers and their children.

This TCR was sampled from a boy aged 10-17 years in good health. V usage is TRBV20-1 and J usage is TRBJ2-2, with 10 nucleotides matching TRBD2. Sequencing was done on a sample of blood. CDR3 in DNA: TGCAGTGCTGGTAGCGGGAGGCGGGGAACCGGGGAGCTGTTTTTT. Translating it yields CSAGSGRRGTGELFF.